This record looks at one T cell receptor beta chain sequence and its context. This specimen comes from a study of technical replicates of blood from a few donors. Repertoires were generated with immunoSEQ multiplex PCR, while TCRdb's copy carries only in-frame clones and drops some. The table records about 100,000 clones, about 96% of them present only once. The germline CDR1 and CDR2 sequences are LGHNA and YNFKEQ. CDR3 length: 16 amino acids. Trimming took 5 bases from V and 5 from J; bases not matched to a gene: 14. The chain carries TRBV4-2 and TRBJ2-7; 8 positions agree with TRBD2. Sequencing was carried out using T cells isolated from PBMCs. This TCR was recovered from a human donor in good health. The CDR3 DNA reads TGTGCCAGCAGCAAAGGCTCCGGGAGGGGAGTGAACGAGCAGTACTTC. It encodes CASSKGSGRGVNEQYF.